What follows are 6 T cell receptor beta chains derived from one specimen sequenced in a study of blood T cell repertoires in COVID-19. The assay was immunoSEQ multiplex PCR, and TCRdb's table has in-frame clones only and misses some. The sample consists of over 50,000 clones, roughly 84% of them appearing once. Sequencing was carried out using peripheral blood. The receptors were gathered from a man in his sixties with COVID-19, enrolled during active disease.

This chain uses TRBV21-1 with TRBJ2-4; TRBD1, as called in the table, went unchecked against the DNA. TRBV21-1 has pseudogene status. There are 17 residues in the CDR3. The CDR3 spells CASSTHRGGRAKNIQYF. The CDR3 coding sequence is TGTGCCAGCAGCACCCACAGGGGAGGCAGGGCCAAAAACATTCAGTACTTC.

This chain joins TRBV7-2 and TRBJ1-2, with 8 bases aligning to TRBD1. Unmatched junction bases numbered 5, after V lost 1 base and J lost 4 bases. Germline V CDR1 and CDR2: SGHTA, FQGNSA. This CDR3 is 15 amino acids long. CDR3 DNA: TGTGCCAGCAGCTTAGGGACAGGGACGTTCTATGGCTACACCTTC. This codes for CASSLGTGTFYGYTF.

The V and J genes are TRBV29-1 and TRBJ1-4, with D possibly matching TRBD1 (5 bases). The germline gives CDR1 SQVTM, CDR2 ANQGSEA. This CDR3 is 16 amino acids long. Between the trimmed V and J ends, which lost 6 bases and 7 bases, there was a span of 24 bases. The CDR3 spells CSVKQAATGTGEKLFF. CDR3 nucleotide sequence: TGCAGCGTCAAACAGGCGGCCACGGGTACGGGTGAAAAACTGTTTTTT. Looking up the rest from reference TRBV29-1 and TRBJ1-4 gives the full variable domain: SAVISQKPSRDICQRGTSLTIQCQVDSQVTMMFWYRQQPGQSLTLIATANQGSEATYESGFVIDKFPISRPNLTFSTLTVSNMSPEDSSIYLCSVKQAATGTGEKLFFGSGTQLSVL.

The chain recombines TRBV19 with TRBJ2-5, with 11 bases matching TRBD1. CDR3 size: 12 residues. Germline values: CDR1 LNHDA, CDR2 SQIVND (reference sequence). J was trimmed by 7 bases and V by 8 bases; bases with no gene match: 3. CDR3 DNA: TGTGCCAGTGGGGACAGGGGGGGGACCCAGTACTTC. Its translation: CASGDRGGTQYF.

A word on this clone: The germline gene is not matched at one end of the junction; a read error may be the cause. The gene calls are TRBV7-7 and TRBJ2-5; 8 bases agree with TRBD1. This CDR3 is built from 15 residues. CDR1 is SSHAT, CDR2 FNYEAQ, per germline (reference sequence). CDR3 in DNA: TGTGCCAGCAGTTTAGACAGGGGCGACCAAGAGACCCAGTACTTC. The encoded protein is CASSLDRGDQETQYF.

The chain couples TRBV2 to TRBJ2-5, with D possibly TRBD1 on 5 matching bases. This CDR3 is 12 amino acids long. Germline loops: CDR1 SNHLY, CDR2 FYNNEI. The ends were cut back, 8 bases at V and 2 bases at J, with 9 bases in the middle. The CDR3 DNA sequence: TGTGCCAGCGGACGGACACAAGAGACCCAGTACTTC. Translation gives CASGRTQETQYF.